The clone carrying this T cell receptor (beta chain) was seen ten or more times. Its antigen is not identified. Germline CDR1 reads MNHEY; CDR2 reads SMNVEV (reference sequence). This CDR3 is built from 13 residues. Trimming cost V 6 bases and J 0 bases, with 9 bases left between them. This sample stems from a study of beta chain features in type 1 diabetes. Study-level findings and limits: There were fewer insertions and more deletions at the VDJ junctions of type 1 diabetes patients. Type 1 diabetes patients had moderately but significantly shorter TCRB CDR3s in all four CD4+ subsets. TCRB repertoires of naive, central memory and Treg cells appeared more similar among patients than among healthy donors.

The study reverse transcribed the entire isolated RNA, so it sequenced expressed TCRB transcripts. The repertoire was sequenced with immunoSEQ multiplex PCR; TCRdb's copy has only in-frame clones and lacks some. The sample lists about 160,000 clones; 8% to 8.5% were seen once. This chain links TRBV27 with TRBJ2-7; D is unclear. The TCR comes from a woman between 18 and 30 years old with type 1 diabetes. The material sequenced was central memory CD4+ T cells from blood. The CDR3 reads CASRAQDSYEQYF. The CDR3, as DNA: TGTGCCAGCAGGGCCCAGGACTCCTACGAGCAGTACTTC.